This T cell receptor (beta chain) was captured in a study of Ad26.COV2.S vaccination and SARS-CoV-2 variants. In the study overall: Donor allocation was to the COV1001 Ad26.COV2.S trial arm. In the study, Ad26.COV2.S was injected intramuscularly once, or twice 56 days apart. Whole-study results and caveats: It was found that vaccine and placebo recipients had similar non-spike TCR breadth.

The CDR3 is 14 residues long. Germline loops: CDR1 MDHEN, CDR2 SYDVKM. The J segment lost 4 bases and the V segment lost 2 bases, leaving 4 bases of the junction unmatched. With respect to this clone: What it recognizes is unknown.

Treatment given: over 15 received Ad26.COV2.S at low or high dose, single or two shots; five or six received placebo; per-sample allocation not given. Samples came from day 63 after the first vaccine or placebo injection. Libraries were prepared by immunoSEQ multiplex PCR; TCRdb keeps only in-frame clonotypes and omits some of them. The sample has more than 400,000 clones, 90% seen once. The source of this sequence is a person between 18 and 65 years old who received the Ad26.COV2.S COVID-19 vaccine or a placebo. This specimen consisted of peripheral blood, obtained in a trial of Ad26.COV2.S vaccine versus placebo. The chain uses TRBV28 and TRBJ2-5, with 7 bases lining up with TRBD1. This CDR3 reads CASSLTGAPETQYF. CDR3 DNA sequence: TGTGCCAGCAGTTTAACAGGGGCCCCAGAGACCCAGTACTTC.